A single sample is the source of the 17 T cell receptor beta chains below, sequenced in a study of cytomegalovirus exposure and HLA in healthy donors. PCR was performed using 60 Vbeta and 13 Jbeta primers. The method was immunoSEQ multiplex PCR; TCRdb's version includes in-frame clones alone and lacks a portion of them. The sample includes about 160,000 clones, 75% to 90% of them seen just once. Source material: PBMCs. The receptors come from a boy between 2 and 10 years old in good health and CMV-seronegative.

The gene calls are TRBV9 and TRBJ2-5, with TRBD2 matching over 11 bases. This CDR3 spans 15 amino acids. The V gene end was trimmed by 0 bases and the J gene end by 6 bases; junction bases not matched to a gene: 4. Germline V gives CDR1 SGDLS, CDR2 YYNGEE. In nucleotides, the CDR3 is TGTGCCAGCAGCGTAGATAGCGGGAGGGCGAAGACCCAGTACTTC. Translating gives CASSVDSGRAKTQYF.

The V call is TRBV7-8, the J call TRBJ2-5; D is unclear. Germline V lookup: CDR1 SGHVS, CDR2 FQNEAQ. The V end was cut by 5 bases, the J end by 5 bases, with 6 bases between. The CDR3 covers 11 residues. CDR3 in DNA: TGTGCCAGCAGCCTATCGGAGACCCAGTACTTC. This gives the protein CASSLSETQYF.

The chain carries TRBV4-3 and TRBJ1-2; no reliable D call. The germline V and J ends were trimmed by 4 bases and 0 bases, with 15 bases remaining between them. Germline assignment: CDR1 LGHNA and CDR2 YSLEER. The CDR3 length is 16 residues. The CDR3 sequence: CASSPQDGEANYGYTF. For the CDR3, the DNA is TGCGCCAGCAGCCCCCAAGACGGAGAAGCTAACTATGGCTACACCTTC.

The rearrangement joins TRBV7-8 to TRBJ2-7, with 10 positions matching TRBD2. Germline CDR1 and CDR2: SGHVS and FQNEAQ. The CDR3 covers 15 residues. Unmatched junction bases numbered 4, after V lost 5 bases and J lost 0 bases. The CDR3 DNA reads TGTGCCAGCAGCCCTAGCGGGAGCCTCTCCTACGAGCAGTACTTC. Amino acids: CASSPSGSLSYEQYF.

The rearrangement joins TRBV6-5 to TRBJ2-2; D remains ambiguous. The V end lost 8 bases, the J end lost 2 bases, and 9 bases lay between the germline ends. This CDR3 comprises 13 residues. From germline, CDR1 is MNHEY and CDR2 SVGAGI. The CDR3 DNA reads TGTGCCAGCTCGCGGTTCAACACCGGGGAGCTGTTTTTT. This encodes CASSRFNTGELFF.

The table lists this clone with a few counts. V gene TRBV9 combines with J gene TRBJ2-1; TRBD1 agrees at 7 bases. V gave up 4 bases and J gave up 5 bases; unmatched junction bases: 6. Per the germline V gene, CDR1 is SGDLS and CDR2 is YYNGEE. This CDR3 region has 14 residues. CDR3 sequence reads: CASSQGDKNNEQFF. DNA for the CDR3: TGTGCCAGCAGCCAGGGGGACAAGAACAATGAGCAGTTCTTC.

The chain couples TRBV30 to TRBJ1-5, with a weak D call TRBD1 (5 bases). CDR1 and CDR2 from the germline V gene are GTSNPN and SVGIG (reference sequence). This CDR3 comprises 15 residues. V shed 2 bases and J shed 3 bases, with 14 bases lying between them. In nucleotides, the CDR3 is TGTGCCTGGAGTCCATCCCGACAGAACAATCAGCCCCAGCATTTT. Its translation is CAWSPSRQNNQPQHF.

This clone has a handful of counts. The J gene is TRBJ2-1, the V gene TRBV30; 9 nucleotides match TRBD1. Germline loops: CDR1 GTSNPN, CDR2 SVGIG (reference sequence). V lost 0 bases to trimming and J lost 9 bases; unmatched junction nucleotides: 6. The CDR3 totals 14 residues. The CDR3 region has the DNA TGTGCCTGGAGTGTTGGGGACAGGGCAGGTGAGCAGTTCTTC. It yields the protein CAWSVGDRAGEQFF.

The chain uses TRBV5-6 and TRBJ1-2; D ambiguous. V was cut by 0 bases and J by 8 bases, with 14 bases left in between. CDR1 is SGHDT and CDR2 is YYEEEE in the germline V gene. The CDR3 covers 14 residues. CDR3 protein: CASSLVAITSGYTF. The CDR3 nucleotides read TGTGCCAGCAGCTTGGTGGCCATAACATCGGGCTACACCTTC.

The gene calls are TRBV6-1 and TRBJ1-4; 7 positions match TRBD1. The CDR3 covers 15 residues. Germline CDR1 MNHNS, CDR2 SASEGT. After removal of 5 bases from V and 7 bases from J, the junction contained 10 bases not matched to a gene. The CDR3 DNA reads TGTGCCAGCAGTCGACAGGGAGGAATCGCTGAAAAACTGTTTTTT. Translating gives CASSRQGGIAEKLFF.

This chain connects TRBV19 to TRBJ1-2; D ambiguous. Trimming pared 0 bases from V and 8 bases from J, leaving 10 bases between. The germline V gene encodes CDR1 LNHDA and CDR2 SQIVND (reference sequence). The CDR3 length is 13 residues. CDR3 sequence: CASSIDGENGYTF. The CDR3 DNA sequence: TGTGCCAGTAGTATAGATGGGGAGAACGGCTACACCTTC.

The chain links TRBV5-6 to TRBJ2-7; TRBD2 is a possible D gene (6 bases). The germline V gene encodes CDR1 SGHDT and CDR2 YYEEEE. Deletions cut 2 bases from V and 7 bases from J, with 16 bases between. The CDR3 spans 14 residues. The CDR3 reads CASSFRWGVGEQYV. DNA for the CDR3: TGTGCCAGCAGCTTCAGGTGGGGGGTTGGAGAGCAGTACGTC.

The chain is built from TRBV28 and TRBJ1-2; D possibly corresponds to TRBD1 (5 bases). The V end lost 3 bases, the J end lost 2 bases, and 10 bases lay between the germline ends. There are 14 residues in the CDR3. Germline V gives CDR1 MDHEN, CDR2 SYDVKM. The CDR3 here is CASSFQTVNYGYTF. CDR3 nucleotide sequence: TGTGCCAGCAGTTTCCAGACAGTGAACTATGGCTACACCTTC.

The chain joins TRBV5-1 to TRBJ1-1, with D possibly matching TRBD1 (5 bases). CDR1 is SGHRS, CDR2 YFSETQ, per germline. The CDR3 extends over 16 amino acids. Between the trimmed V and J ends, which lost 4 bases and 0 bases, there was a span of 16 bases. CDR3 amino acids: CASSVSPGQLNTEAFF. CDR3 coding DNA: TGCGCCAGCAGCGTTTCCCCCGGACAACTGAACACTGAAGCTTTCTTT.

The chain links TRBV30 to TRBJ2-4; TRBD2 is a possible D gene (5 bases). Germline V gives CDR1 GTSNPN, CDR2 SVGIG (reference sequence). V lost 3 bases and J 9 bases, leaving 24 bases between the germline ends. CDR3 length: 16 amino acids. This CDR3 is CAWSSGQTISGSIQYF. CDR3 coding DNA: TGTGCCTGGAGCTCTGGCCAAACGATTAGTGGGAGCATTCAGTACTTC.

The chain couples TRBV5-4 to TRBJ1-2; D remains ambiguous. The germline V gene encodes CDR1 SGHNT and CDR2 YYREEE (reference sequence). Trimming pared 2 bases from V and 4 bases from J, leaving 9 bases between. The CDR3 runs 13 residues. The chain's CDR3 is CASSLSRSYGYTF. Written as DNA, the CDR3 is TGTGCCAGCAGCTTATCCAGATCCTATGGCTACACCTTC.

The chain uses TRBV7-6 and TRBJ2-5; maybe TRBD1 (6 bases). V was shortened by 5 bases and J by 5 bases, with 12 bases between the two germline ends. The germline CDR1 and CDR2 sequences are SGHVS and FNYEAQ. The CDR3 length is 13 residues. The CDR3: CASSPTGSETQYF. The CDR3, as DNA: TGTGCCAGCAGCCCCACAGGGTCGGAGACCCAGTACTTC.